Listed below are T cell receptor beta chains from one sample, sequenced in a study of Ad26.COV2.S vaccination and SARS-CoV-2 variants. TCRdb's copy holds only in-frame clones and misses some; the assay was immunoSEQ multiplex PCR. The sample has about 440,000 clones; around 91% are singletons. The sample here was peripheral blood, taken in a trial of Ad26.COV2.S vaccine versus placebo. These TCRs come from a person aged 18-65 years who received the Ad26.COV2.S COVID-19 vaccine or a placebo. The CDR3 runs from the conserved cysteine through the conserved F or W. D genes are given only for firm matches. Not every row has a clone size; where given, it reads once, few, many or a size class.

CDR3 length: 16; V gene: TRBV4-2; J gene: TRBJ1-4; clone size: NA; D gene: NA; CDR3 DNA: TGTGCCAGCAGCCAAGATAGGGAGGGTGCTAATGAAAAACTGTTTTTT; CDR3 protein: CASSQDREGANEKLFF
CDR3 length: 14; V gene: TRBV4-3; J gene: TRBJ2-5; clone size: NA; D gene: NA; CDR3 DNA: TGCGCCAGCAGCCAAGACGTCGGAGGGGAGACCCAGTACTTC; CDR3 protein: CASSQDVGGETQYF
CDR3 length: 17; V gene: TRBV21-1; J gene: TRBJ2-3; clone size: NA; D gene: NA; CDR3 DNA: TGTGCCAGCAGCAAAGAGGGCCTAGCGGGAAGTATGGATACGCAGTATTTT; CDR3 protein: CASSKEGLAGSMDTQYF
CDR3 length: 12; V gene: TRBV19; J gene: TRBJ1-2; clone size: NA; D gene: TRBD1; CDR3 DNA: TGTGCCACCGCGACAGGGGGCGATGGCTACACCTTC; CDR3 protein: CATATGGDGYTF
CDR3 length: 15; V gene: TRBV6-5; J gene: TRBJ2-2; clone size: NA; D gene: TRBD2; CDR3 DNA: TGTGCCAGCAGTTTAGGACTAGCGGGAGCCGGGGAGCTGTTTTTT; CDR3 protein: CASSLGLAGAGELFF
CDR3 length: 18; V gene: TRBV3-1/TRBV3-2; J gene: TRBJ2-1; clone size: NA; D gene: NA; CDR3 DNA: TGTGCCAGCAGCCAAGGAGGGGGCCGTATTAGCGGGGAAACTGAGCAGTTCTTC; CDR3 protein: CASSQGGGRISGETEQFF
CDR3 length: 14; V gene: TRBV28; J gene: TRBJ1-4; clone size: once; D gene: NA; CDR3 DNA: TGTGCCAGCAGCTCCACAGACACTAATGAAAAACTGTTTTTT; CDR3 protein: CASSSTDTNEKLFF
CDR3 length: 16; V gene: TRBV18; J gene: TRBJ2-1; clone size: NA; D gene: TRBD1; CDR3 DNA: TGTGCCAGCTCACCACCCCTAAGACAGGGTTGGAGTGAGCAGTTCTTC; CDR3 protein: CASSPPLRQGWSEQFF
CDR3 length: 18; V gene: TRBV5-5; J gene: TRBJ2-7; clone size: NA; D gene: TRBD2; CDR3 DNA: TGTGCCAGCAGCTTGGTAGCGGGAGGACGATGGAGCTCCTACGAGCAGTACTTC; CDR3 protein: CASSLVAGGRWSSYEQYF
CDR3 length: 16; V gene: TRBV7-9; J gene: TRBJ1-1; clone size: NA; D gene: NA; CDR3 DNA: TGTGCCAGCAGCCCAATCTGGACAAGTTCGAACACTGAAGCTTTCTTT; CDR3 protein: CASSPIWTSSNTEAFF
CDR3 length: 15; V gene: TRBV7-9; J gene: TRBJ2-1; clone size: NA; D gene: NA; CDR3 DNA: TGTGCCAGCAGCCACGACCGGGACTTCTACAATGAGCAGTTCTTC; CDR3 protein: CASSHDRDFYNEQFF